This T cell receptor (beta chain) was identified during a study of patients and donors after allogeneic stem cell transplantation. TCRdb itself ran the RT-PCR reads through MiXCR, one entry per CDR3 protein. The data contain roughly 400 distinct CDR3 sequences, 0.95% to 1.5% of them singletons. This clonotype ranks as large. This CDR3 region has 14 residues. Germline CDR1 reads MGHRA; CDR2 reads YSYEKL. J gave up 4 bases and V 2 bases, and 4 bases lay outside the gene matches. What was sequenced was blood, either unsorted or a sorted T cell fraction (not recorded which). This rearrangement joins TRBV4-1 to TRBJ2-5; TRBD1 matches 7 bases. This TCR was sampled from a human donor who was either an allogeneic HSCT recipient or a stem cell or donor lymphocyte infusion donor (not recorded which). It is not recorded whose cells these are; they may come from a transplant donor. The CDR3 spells CASSQKQGRETQYF. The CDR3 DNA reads TGCGCCAGCAGCCAAAAACAGGGGAGAGAGACCCAGTACTTC.